This is a list of T cell receptor beta chains from one sample in a study of shared clonotypes between healthy human individuals. Sequencing used immunoSEQ multiplex PCR; TCRdb keeps in-frame clones, though not all of them. Among roughly 1,000,000 clones listed, approximately 80% were seen once. Sequencing was done on a sample of memory CD4+ T cells from PBMCs. These TCRs come from a man aged 18 to 29 in good health. Some clones in this sample may be carry-over from other donors' samples. Each CDR3 is given with its conserved first and last residue. The D gene is left open where the match is weak. The size entry is marked missing in some rows and otherwise reads once, few, many or a size class.

size	J	D	V	DNA	CDR3
.	TRBJ1-1	TRBD1	TRBV6-5	TGTGCCAGCAGTTATGGGGGAGCCAGGGGGTACACTGAAGCTTTCTTT	CASSYGGARGYTEAFF
.	TRBJ1-6	.	TRBV10-2	TGCGCCAGCAGGGAACTGGGTTCACCCCTCCACTTT	CASRELGSPLHF
.	TRBJ2-3	TRBD1	TRBV4-1	TGCGCCAGCAGCCAATACTCAGGGGGAGTGTATCAAGATACGCAGTATTTT	CASSQYSGGVYQDTQYF
.	TRBJ1-1	.	TRBV18	TGTGCCAGCTCACCATCTTCCGGGCTCGGGGACACTGAAGCTTTCTTT	CASSPSSGLGDTEAFF
once	TRBJ2-5	TRBD2	TRBV5-1	TGCGCCAGCAGCCAGCGGGAGGGAGAGACCCAGTACTTC	CASSQREGETQYF
.	TRBJ1-1	.	TRBV27	TGTGCCAGCAGTCGACCGAACACTGAAGCTTTCTTT	CASSRPNTEAFF
.	TRBJ1-1	TRBD1	TRBV6-6	TGTGCCAGCAGTCCAGGACAGGGAGGAATAGCTTTCTTT	CASSPGQGGIAFF
.	TRBJ2-7	.	TRBV6-5	TGTGCCAGCACGTCATTGAGGTTCGGCTACGAGCAGTACTTC	CASTSLRFGYEQYF
.	TRBJ2-3	.	TRBV7-2	TGTGCCAGCAGCTTAGTCACAGCATCCACAGATACGCAGTATTTT	CASSLVTASTDTQYF
.	TRBJ2-3	.	TRBV18	TGTGCCAGCTCAGGGGAGGCAGGGGCAGATACGCAGTATTTT	CASSGEAGADTQYF
.	TRBJ2-7	.	TRBV10-2	TGCGCCAGCAGTGAGGATAGACGGGACTACGAGCAGTACTTC	CASSEDRRDYEQYF
.	TRBJ1-2	.	TRBV27	TGTGCCAGCAGCCCAGGGATGCTAACTGGCTACACCTTC	CASSPGMLTGYTF
.	TRBJ2-1	.	TRBV6-5	TGTGCCAGCAGTTACCGGGGCCCTCAGTTCTTC	CASSYRGPQFF
.	TRBJ2-1	.	TRBV25-1	TGTGCCAGCGCAATGGCGGGCGCCTACAATGAGCAGTTCTTC	CASAMAGAYNEQFF
.	TRBJ2-1	.	TRBV5-4	TGTGCCAGCAGCTCGGCGGCGGACGGGAATGAGCAGTTCTTC	CASSSAADGNEQFF
.	TRBJ2-3	.	TRBV5-1	TGCGCCAGCAGCTGGGGTCGGCGATATGGCACAGATACGCAGTATTTT	CASSWGRRYGTDTQYF
.	TRBJ2-2	.	TRBV5-1	TGCGCCAGCAGGGCAGGGCAAGCGCACACCGGGGAGCTGTTTTTT	CASRAGQAHTGELFF
.	TRBJ2-1	TRBD2	TRBV6-6	TGTGCCAGCAGACTAGCGGGAGAAGGCGACAATGAGCAGTTCTTC	CASRLAGEGDNEQFF
.	TRBJ2-3	.	TRBV7-9	TGTGCCAGCAGCTTGAGTTTCGGAGGGTCGGTATCGCAGTATTTT	CASSLSFGGSVSQYF
.	TRBJ1-4	.	TRBV28	TGTGCCAGCAGTTCCCAATGGGGTAATGAAAAACTGTTTTTT	CASSSQWGNEKLFF
.	TRBJ2-7	TRBD1	TRBV7-9	TGTGCCAGCAGAGGACAGGGGCTAAGCTCCTACGAGCAGTACTTC	CASRGQGLSSYEQYF
.	TRBJ2-5	.	TRBV5-4	TGTGCCAGCAGCTTGGCGGAAACGGGACTGCAGTACTTC	CASSLAETGLQYF
.	TRBJ2-3	TRBD2	TRBV7-2	TGTGCCAGCTTAGCCCTGACGGGAGGGCTCACAGATACGCAGTATTTT	CASLALTGGLTDTQYF
few	TRBJ2-3	.	TRBV5-1	TGCGCCAGCAGCTTGGCGCCAAGTCCTAGCACAGATACGCAGTATTTT	CASSLAPSPSTDTQYF
.	TRBJ2-4	.	TRBV29-1	TGCAGCGTTGGGGGTGGACTAGCCAAAAACATTCAGTACTTC	CSVGGGLAKNIQYF
.	TRBJ2-2	TRBD1	TRBV30	TGTGCCTGGGGTGCCGGGACAGTGAACACCGGGGAGCTGTTTTTT	CAWGAGTVNTGELFF
.	TRBJ2-1	.	TRBV18	TGTGCCAGCTCACCACGGCGGGACAATGAGCAGTTCTTC	CASSPRRDNEQFF
.	TRBJ2-7	TRBD2	TRBV28	TGTGCCAGCAGAAAGGGACTAGCGGGAAGAGGATCCTACGAGCAGTACTTC	CASRKGLAGRGSYEQYF
many	TRBJ1-2	.	TRBV7-9	TGTGCCAGCAGCTTCTCCGGAAACTATGGCTACACCTTC	CASSFSGNYGYTF
.	TRBJ2-2	.	TRBV7-2	TGTGCCAGCGGGAGGTCCGCCGGGGAGCTGTTTTTT	CASGRSAGELFF
.	TRBJ2-3	TRBD2	TRBV15	TGTGCCACCAGCAGCCGACTAGCGGGAGCCGTAGATACGCAGTATTTT	CATSSRLAGAVDTQYF
.	TRBJ2-3	.	TRBV2	TGTGCCAGCAGTTCACAGGGTGGTACAGATACGCAGTATTTT	CASSSQGGTDTQYF
.	TRBJ1-1	.	TRBV10-3	TGTGCCATCAGTGAGTCCCCCGGGGGAGCTTTCTTT	CAISESPGGAFF
.	TRBJ1-3	.	TRBV29-1	TGCAGCGCCCGGCCTCAGGGATACGGAAACACCATATATTTT	CSARPQGYGNTIYF
many	TRBJ2-5	TRBD1	TRBV9	TGTGCCAGCAGCGTAGTAGGGACAGGGGTTGAGACCCAGTACTTC	CASSVVGTGVETQYF
.	TRBJ1-3	.	TRBV15	TGTGCCACCAGCAGAGACCTTACTAGCACGGGAAACACCATATATTTT	CATSRDLTSTGNTIYF
once	TRBJ1-2	.	TRBV7-9	TGTGCCAGCAGCTTAGAGGGGACACCGCCTAACTATGGCTACACCTTC	CASSLEGTPPNYGYTF
.	TRBJ2-3	.	TRBV28	TGTGCCAGCAGTCCACAGTGGACAGATACGCAGTATTTT	CASSPQWTDTQYF
.	TRBJ1-2	.	TRBV25-1	TGTGCCAGCAGTGAATTGGGTTATGGCTACACCTTC	CASSELGYGYTF
.	TRBJ1-5	TRBD1	TRBV14	TGTGCCAGCAGCCAAGGGACAGGGGGCCGTAATCAGCCCCAGCATTTT	CASSQGTGGRNQPQHF
.	TRBJ2-7	.	TRBV28	TGTGCCAGCAGTTCCCGCCAACCCCAGGGGAGGGGTTCCTACGAGCAGTACTTC	CASSSRQPQGRGSYEQYF
.	TRBJ1-2	.	TRBV5-1	TGCGCCAGCAGCCCCGTGGGGCCGGGCTATGGCTACACCTTC	CASSPVGPGYGYTF
.	TRBJ2-5	.	TRBV5-1	TGCGCCAGCAGCTTGGGCTACCCCCAAGAGACCCAGTACTTC	CASSLGYPQETQYF
.	TRBJ2-7	.	TRBV30	TGTGCCTGGAGTGTAGGGCATTCCTACGAGCAGTACTTC	CAWSVGHSYEQYF
once	TRBJ1-2	TRBD1	TRBV6-5	TGTGCCAGCAGCTCCGGGACAGGGCGTTACTATGGCTACACCTTC	CASSSGTGRYYGYTF
once	TRBJ1-3	.	TRBV19	TGTGCCAGTAGCGCCAACTTCCGCTCTGGAAACACCATATATTTT	CASSANFRSGNTIYF
.	TRBJ2-7	.	TRBV5-6	TGTGCCAGCAGCTTGGGCGCCCGAGGGTCCTACGAGCAGTACTTC	CASSLGARGSYEQYF
.	TRBJ1-2	.	TRBV18	TGTGCCAGCTCACCACCCGGGGCAGAAGCCTTCTATGGCTACACCTTC	CASSPPGAEAFYGYTF
.	TRBJ2-7	TRBD1	TRBV5-1	TGCGCCAGCAGCTTGGATGCGTGGACAGGGAACGAGCAGTACTTC	CASSLDAWTGNEQYF
.	TRBJ1-1	.	TRBV27	TGTGCCAGCAGTTACCCGGGGGCTGAAGCTTTCTTT	CASSYPGAEAFF
.	TRBJ2-1	.	TRBV7-8	TGTGCCAGCAGCCCGGTCGTGGGGGAATCCTACAATGAGCAGTTCTTC	CASSPVVGESYNEQFF
.	TRBJ2-3	.	TRBV6-1	TGTGCCAGCAGCGCAGAAGGGGTTACGCAGTATTTT	CASSAEGVTQYF
.	TRBJ2-3	TRBD2	TRBV9	TGTGCCAGTACCGGGACTAGCGGCTCCACAGATACGCAGTATTTT	CASTGTSGSTDTQYF